The sequence of this T cell receptor (beta chain) was determined in a study of blood T cell repertoires in COVID-19. At the level of the study: Specimens from acute and convalescent COVID-19 originated in the United States, Italy and Spain. In each case, the material was cDNA or gDNA derived from T cells, B-cell-depleted T cells, or PBMCs.

Only in-frame clones appear in the TCRdb table, and some are missing; sequencing was by immunoSEQ multiplex PCR. Altogether some 130,000 clones are present, about 89% being singletons, with the ten largest covering less than 5.5%. V was clipped by 3 bases and J by 9 bases, with 15 bases between them. CDR1 is GTSNPN and CDR2 is SVGIG in the germline V gene (reference sequence). This CDR3 is built from 14 residues. Enrollment of patients from Seattle took place during active infection, with longitudinal follow-up. Sequences were obtained from peripheral blood. The chain links TRBV30 to TRBJ1-6, with D unclear. The clonotype comes from a man aged 55-75 years with COVID-19, enrolled during active disease. In DNA form, the CDR3 reads TGTGCCTGGAGAAGATCCGGGTTCGGTTCACCCCTCCACTTT. It translates to CAWRRSGFGSPLHF.